The 2 T cell receptor beta chains presented below share a single source sample, sequenced in a study of blood T cell repertoires in COVID-19 (TCRdb year 2020). The method was the immunoSEQ multiplex PCR assay. The immuneACCESS repertoire file appears here via TCRdb, limited to in-frame rearrangements. These files lack a portion of the clones; in checked studies, under half of the deficit traces to unresolved V genes, and the cause of the others is not known. The sample includes approximately 200,000 clones, with around 82% observed a single time. The ten largest clones represent around 3% of the sample. Sample: peripheral blood. The receptors shown here come from a woman aged 30 to 39 who had recovered from COVID-19.

This chain joins TRBV4-1 and TRBJ2-7; TRBD2 aligns across 8 bases. After removal of 3 bases from V and 8 bases from J, the junction contained 12 bases not matched to a gene. The germline V gene has CDR1 MGHRA and CDR2 YSYEKL. The CDR3 contains 15 residues. CDR3 nucleotides: TGCGCCAGCAGCCAGTCAGCGGGACTAGTCAGGAAGCAGTACTTC. This codes for CASSQSAGLVRKQYF.

The rearrangement uses TRBV20-1 and TRBJ2-4, with 14 bases identical to TRBD2. J lost 7 bases, V lost 3 bases, and 8 bases had no gene match. Per the germline V gene, CDR1 is DFQATT and CDR2 is SNEGSKA (reference sequence). The CDR3 runs 16 residues. The CDR3 nucleotides read TGCAGTGCTAGTTTGACTAGCGGGAGGGCGGGGAACATTCAGTACTTC. Its protein is CSASLTSGRAGNIQYF.